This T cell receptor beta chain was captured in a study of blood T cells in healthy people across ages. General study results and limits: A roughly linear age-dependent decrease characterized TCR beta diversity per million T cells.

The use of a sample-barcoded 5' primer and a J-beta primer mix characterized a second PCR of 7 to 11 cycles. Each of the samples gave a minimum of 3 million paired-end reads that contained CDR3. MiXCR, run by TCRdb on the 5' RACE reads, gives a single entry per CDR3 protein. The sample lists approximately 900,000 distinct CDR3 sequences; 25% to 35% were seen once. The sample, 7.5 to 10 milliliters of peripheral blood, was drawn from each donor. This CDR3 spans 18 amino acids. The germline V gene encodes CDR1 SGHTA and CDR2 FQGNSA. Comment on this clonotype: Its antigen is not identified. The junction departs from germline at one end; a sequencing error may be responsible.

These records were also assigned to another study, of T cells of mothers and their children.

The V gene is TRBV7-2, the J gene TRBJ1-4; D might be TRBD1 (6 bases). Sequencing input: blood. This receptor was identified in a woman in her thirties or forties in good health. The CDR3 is CACSSLEQGVWLNGKLFF. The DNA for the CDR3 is TGTGCCTGCAGCTCCCTGGAACAGGGTGTATGGTTGAATGGAAAACTGTTTTTT.